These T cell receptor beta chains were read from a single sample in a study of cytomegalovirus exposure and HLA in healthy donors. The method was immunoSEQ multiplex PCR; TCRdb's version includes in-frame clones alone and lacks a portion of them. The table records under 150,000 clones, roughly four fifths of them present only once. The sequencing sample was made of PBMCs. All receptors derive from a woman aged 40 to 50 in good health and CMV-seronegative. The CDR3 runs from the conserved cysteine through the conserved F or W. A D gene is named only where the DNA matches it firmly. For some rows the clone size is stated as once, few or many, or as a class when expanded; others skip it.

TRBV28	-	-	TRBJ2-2	CASSPRQAGELFF	TGTGCCAGCAGTCCCCGACAGGCCGGGGAGCTGTTTTTT
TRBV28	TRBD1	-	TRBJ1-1	CASSFRGVVAFF	TGTGCCAGCAGTTTCAGGGGGGTGGTGGCTTTCTTT
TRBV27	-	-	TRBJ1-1	CASSSSINTEAFF	TGTGCCAGCAGTTCGAGTATAAACACTGAAGCTTTCTTT
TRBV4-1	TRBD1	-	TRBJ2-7	CASSPGGIRYEQYF	TGCGCCAGCAGCCCAGGGGGCATCCGATACGAGCAGTACTTC
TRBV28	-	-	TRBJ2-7	CASTEQGYEQYF	TGTGCCAGCACGGAACAGGGCTACGAGCAGTACTTC
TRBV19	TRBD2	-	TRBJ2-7	CASSNRGLAGDEQYF	TGTGCCAGTAGCAATCGGGGACTAGCGGGAGACGAGCAGTACTTC
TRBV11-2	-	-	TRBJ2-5	CASSLGDRYQETQYF	TGTGCCAGCAGCTTAGGAGACAGGTACCAAGAGACCCAGTACTTC
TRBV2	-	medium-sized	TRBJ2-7	CASSQETGDEQYF	TGTGCCAGCAGTCAAGAGACGGGGGACGAGCAGTACTTC
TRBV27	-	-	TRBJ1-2	CASSPTVFELNYGYTF	TGTGCCAGCAGCCCCACCGTATTCGAGCTTAACTATGGCTACACCTTC
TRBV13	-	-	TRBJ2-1	CASSLGGVTSYNEQFF	TGTGCCAGCAGCTTAGGTGGAGTGACTTCCTACAATGAGCAGTTCTTC
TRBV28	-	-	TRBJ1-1	CASSPGGWNTEAFF	TGTGCCAGCAGTCCGGGGGGATGGAACACTGAAGCTTTCTTT
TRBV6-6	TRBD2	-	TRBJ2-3	CASSSGKGTDTQYF	TGTGCCAGCAGCAGCGGGAAGGGTACAGATACGCAGTATTTT
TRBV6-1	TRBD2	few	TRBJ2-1	CASKLAGGINEQFF	TGTGCCAGCAAACTAGCGGGAGGGATCAATGAGCAGTTCTTC
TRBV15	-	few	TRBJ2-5	CATSRVLAGPETQYF	TGTGCCACCAGCAGAGTCCTGGCGGGCCCAGAGACCCAGTACTTC
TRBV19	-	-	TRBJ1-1	CASSLRQYTEAFF	TGTGCCAGTAGTCTCCGACAGTACACTGAAGCTTTCTTT
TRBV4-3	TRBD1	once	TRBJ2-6	CASSHRTGSNSGANGLTF	TGCGCCAGCAGCCATCGGACAGGTTCTAACTCTGGGGCCAACGGCCTGACTTTC
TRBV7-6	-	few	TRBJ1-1	CASSASTNTEAFF	TGTGCCAGCAGCGCCTCCACTAACACTGAAGCTTTCTTT
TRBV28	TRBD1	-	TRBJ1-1	CASSSAGGHTTSEAFF	TGTGCCAGCAGTTCCGCAGGGGGCCATACGACCTCTGAAGCTTTCTTT
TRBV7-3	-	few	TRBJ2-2	CASSSSRRGTGELFF	TGTGCCAGCAGCTCCTCCCGTAGGGGGACCGGGGAGCTGTTTTTT
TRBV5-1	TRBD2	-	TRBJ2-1	CASSFPLAGGNEQFF	TGCGCCAGCAGCTTCCCCCTAGCGGGGGGCAATGAGCAGTTCTTC